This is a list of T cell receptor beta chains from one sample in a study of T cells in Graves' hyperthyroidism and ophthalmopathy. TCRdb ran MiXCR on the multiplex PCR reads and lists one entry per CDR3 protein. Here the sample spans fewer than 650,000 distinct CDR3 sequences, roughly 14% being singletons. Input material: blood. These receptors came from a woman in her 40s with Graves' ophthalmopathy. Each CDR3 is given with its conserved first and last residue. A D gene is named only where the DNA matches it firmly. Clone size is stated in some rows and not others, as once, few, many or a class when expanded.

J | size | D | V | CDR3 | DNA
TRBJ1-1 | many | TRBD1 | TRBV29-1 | CSVRDRRVNTEAFF | TGCAGCGTACGGGACAGACGAGTGAACACTGAAGCTTTCTTT
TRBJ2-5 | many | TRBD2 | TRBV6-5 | CASSYASGTSGEETQYF | TGTGCCAGCAGTTACGCATCCGGGACTAGCGGGGAAGAGACCCAGTACTTC
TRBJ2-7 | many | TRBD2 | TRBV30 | CAWEVAGGSYEQYF | TGTGCCTGGGAAGTAGCGGGAGGCTCCTACGAGCAGTACTTC
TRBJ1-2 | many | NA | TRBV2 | CASTELGIDGYTF | TGTGCCAGCACCGAGCTAGGGATTGATGGCTACACCTTC
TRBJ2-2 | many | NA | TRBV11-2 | CASSLAIGELFF | TGTGCCAGCAGCTTAGCGATCGGGGAGCTGTTTTTT
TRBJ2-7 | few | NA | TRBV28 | CASSPLPSYEQYF | TGTGCCAGCAGTCCCTTGCCCTCCTACGAGCAGTACTTC
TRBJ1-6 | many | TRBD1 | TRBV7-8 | CASSSYRGRSSPLHF | TGTGCCAGCAGCTCATACAGGGGGCGAAGTTCACCCCTCCACTTT
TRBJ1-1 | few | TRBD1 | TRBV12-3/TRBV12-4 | CASSFGQGFNTEAFF | TGTGCCAGCAGTTTCGGACAGGGTTTCAACACTGAAGCTTTCTTT
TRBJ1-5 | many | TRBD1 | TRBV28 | CASTDRESNQPQHF | TGTGCCAGCACCGACAGGGAAAGCAATCAGCCCCAGCATTTT
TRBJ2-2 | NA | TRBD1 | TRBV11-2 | CASSLPGQGRLFF | TGTGCCAGCAGCTTGCCGGGACAGGGAAGGCTGTTTTTT
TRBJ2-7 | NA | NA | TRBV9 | CASSVGHFSYEQYF | TGTGCCAGCAGCGTAGGACACTTCTCCTACGAGCAGTACTTC
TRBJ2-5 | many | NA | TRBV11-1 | CASSRERTETQYF | TGTGCCAGCAGTAGGGAGCGGACAGAGACCCAGTACTTC
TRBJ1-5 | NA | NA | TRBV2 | CASSRGGFGDQPQHF | TGTGCCAGCAGCCGGGGAGGTTTTGGCGATCAGCCCCAGCATTTT
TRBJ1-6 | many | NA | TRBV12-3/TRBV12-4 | CASSSGAQYNSPLHF | TGTGCCAGCAGCTCGGGGGCACAATATAATTCACCCCTCCACTTT
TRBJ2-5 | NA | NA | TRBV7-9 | CASSQGKRVETQYF | TGTGCCAGCAGCCAGGGGAAGAGGGTGGAGACCCAGTACTTC
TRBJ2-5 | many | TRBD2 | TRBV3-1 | CASSQGAGGYETQYF | TGTGCCAGCAGCCAAGGGGCGGGAGGGTACGAGACCCAGTACTTC
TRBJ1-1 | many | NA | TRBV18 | CASSPPSIPGSTEAFF | TGTGCCAGCTCACCACCGTCGATCCCAGGGAGCACTGAAGCTTTCTTT
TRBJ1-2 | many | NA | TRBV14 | CASSVEGPATVGGYTF | TGTGCCAGCAGCGTTGAAGGGCCGGCCACGGTGGGTGGCTACACCTTC
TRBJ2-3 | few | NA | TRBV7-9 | CASSLTGTTDTQYF | TGTGCCAGCAGCTTAACGGGGACCACAGATACGCAGTATTTT
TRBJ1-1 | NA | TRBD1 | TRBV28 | CASSLWTEGQGPYTEAFF | TGTGCCAGCAGTTTATGGACTGAGGGACAGGGACCATACACTGAAGCTTTCTTT
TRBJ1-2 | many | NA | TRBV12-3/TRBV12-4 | CASSQITVNYGYTF | TGTGCCAGCAGCCAGATTACAGTTAACTATGGCTACACCTTC
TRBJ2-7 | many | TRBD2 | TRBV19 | CASSSSSGRRASYEQYF | TGTGCCAGTAGTAGTTCTAGCGGGAGACGGGCTTCCTACGAGCAGTACTTC
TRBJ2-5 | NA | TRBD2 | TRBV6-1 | CASRGLAGGPSGETQYF | TGTGCCAGCAGGGGACTAGCGGGAGGGCCTTCGGGGGAGACCCAGTACTTC
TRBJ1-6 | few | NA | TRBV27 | CASSLIPGHNLNYSPLHF | TGTGCCAGCAGTTTAATCCCGGGACACAATTTAAATTATTCACCCCTCCACTTT
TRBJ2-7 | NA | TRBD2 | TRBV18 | CASAWGGPLSYEQYF | TGTGCCAGCGCCTGGGGGGGTCCGCTCTCCTACGAGCAGTACTTC
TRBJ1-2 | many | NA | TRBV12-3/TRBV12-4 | CASSFTGQPYYGYTF | TGTGCCAGCAGTTTTACCGGCCAGCCATACTATGGCTACACCTTC
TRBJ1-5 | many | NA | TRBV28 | CASSFAGHNNQPQHF | TGTGCCAGCAGTTTTGCCGGACACAACAATCAGCCCCAGCATTTT
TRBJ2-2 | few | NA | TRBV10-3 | CAISEFGRQTGELFF | TGTGCCATCAGTGAGTTCGGGAGACAGACCGGGGAGCTGTTTTTT
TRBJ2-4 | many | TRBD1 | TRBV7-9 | CASSPTGGTKNIQYF | TGTGCCAGCAGCCCTACAGGGGGTACCAAAAACATTCAGTACTTC
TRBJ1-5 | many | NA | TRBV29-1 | CSVEVGSNQPQHF | TGCAGCGTTGAAGTTGGGAGCAATCAGCCCCAGCATTTT
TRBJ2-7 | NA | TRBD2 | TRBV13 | CASSLVGSGSDEQYF | TGTGCCAGCAGCTTAGTGGGTAGCGGGAGCGACGAGCAGTACTTC
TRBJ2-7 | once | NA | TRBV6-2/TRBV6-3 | CASSQTGTQYF | TGTGCCAGCAGTCAGACAGGAACACAGTACTTC
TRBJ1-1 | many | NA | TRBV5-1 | CASSLWENTEAFF | TGCGCCAGCAGCCTTTGGGAGAACACTGAAGCTTTCTTT
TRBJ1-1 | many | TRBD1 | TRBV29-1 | CSVRTGTDTEAFF | TGCAGCGTTAGGACAGGGACGGACACTGAAGCTTTCTTT
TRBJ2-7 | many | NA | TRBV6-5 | CATTVGAEQYF | TGTGCCACAACCGTCGGTGCAGAGCAGTACTTC
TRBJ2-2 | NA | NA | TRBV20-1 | CSAATATRPGELFF | TGCAGTGCTGCGACCGCCACGAGGCCCGGGGAGCTGTTTTTT
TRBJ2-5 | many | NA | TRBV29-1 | CSVEGGSMETQYF | TGCAGCGTTGAAGGAGGCTCAATGGAGACCCAGTACTTC